Below, 20 T cell receptor beta chains from the same sample are listed, as sequenced in a study of CD8 T cells in Susac syndrome. Random hexamers were used to reverse transcribe an amount of roughly 0.45 to 1 ug RNA. TCRdb re-derived calls from the immunoSEQ multiplex PCR reads in MiXCR, one entry per CDR3 protein. In the table there are approximately 270,000 distinct CDR3 sequences, 93% of which are singletons. Sequencing was carried out using CD4+ T cells from PBMCs. The origin of the receptors is a human donor with multiple sclerosis.

About this clonotype: The junction differs from germline at one of its ends, possibly a read error. V usage is TRBV7-9 and J usage is TRBJ1-1; D gene ambiguous. Per germline, CDR1 SEHNR and CDR2 FQNEAQ (reference sequence). The CDR3 extends over 14 amino acids. The CDR3: CASSLARDSSLRIF. CDR3 nucleotide sequence: TGTGCCAGCAGCTTAGCGCGGGATTCCTCCTTACGGATCTTT.

This chain connects TRBV5-1 to TRBJ2-5; TRBD2 matches at 7 bases. CDR1 and CDR2 (germline): SGHRS, YFSETQ. V was clipped by 4 bases and J by 5 bases; unmatched bases: 8. The CDR3 runs to 14 residues. CDR3 nucleotide sequence: TGCGCCAGCAGCCCTAGACTAGCTGCGGAGACCCAGTACTTC. Translating gives CASSPRLAAETQYF. The whole variable domain, filled in from reference TRBV5-1 and TRBJ2-5, reads KAGVTQTPRYLIKTRGQQVTLSCSPISGHRSVSWYQQTPGQGLQFLFEYFSETQRNKGNFPGRFSGRQFSNSRSEMNVSTLELGDSALYLCASSPRLAAETQYFGPGTRLLVL.

The rearrangement joins TRBV12-3 or TRBV12-4 to TRBJ2-3; a possible D gene is TRBD2 (5 bases). With 7 bases removed from V and 0 bases from J, the gap between germline ends came to 8 bases. This CDR3 spans 13 amino acids. The CDR3: CASTRGSTDTQYF. CDR3 DNA sequence: TGTGCCAGCACTCGGGGTAGCACAGATACGCAGTATTTT.

The genes are TRBV27 and TRBJ2-3; a possible D gene is TRBD1 (6 bases). The V end lost 8 bases, the J end lost 4 bases, and 19 bases lay between the germline ends. The CDR3 runs to 15 residues. Looked up from germline, CDR1 is MNHEY and CDR2 is SMNVEV (reference sequence). The CDR3 region is CASHLQGDLPDTQYF. The DNA of the CDR3 is TGTGCCAGCCATCTACAGGGAGATCTTCCAGATACGCAGTATTTT.

This chain joins TRBV29-1 and TRBJ2-3; D possibly corresponds to TRBD2 (6 bases). There are 15 residues in the CDR3. V gave up 0 bases and J gave up 4 bases, with 14 bases separating them. CDR1 SQVTM and CDR2 ANQGSEA come from the germline V gene. For the CDR3, the DNA is TGCAGCGTTGAAGATGTCCTGGGGAGGTCAGATACGCAGTATTTT. Amino acids: CSVEDVLGRSDTQYF.

This clonotype was seen just once. The CDR3: CASSSGRSAGVTTQYF. For the CDR3, the DNA is TGTGCCAGCAGCTCCGGCCGCTCCGCGGGAGTAACTACGCAGTATTTT. V gene TRBV3-1 combines with J gene TRBJ2-3; TRBD2 agrees at 7 bases. Losses at the gene ends were 5 bases for V and 8 bases for J; bases not matched to a gene: 16. CDR1 is LGHDT and CDR2 is YNNKEL in the germline V gene (reference sequence). This CDR3 contains 16 residues.

This sequence joins TRBV29-1 and TRBJ2-1; the match to TRBD1 covers 7 bases. The CDR3 covers 15 residues. With 7 bases clipped from V and 0 bases from J, the junction kept 9 bases outside the gene matches. CDR1 and CDR2 from the germline V gene are SQVTM and ANQGSEA. The CDR3 sequence: CSGIRGQTSYNEQFF. The CDR3 DNA is TGCAGCGGAATACGGGGACAGACCTCCTACAATGAGCAGTTCTTC.

The chain employs TRBV2 and TRBJ1-6, with TRBD1 matching over 7 bases. The CDR3 totals 14 residues. After removal of 9 bases from V and 5 bases from J, the junction contained 7 bases not matched to a gene. Germline V gene data show CDR1 as SNHLY and CDR2 as FYNNEI. The CDR3 loop reads CASRGTVDNSPLHF. In DNA form, the CDR3 reads TGTGCCAGTAGGGGGACAGTCGATAATTCACCCCTCCACTTT.

V is TRBV5-1 and J is TRBJ1-5, with D unresolved. The germline CDR1 and CDR2 sequences are SGHRS and YFSETQ. The CDR3 is 13 residues long. Trimming removed 4 bases from V and 4 bases from J, with 9 bases in between. The CDR3 DNA reads TGCGCCAGCAGCCTCAGTTTGAATCAGCCCCAGCATTTT. Protein sequence: CASSLSLNQPQHF.

The chain employs TRBV20-1 and TRBJ1-1; maybe TRBD1 (6 bases). V was trimmed by 0 bases and J by 2 bases, leaving 13 bases between them. The CDR3 totals 15 residues. CDR1 and CDR2 from the germline V gene are DFQATT and SNEGSKA (reference sequence). The CDR3 region is CSARDPRQVNTEAFF. In nucleotides, the CDR3 is TGCAGTGCTAGAGACCCTAGACAGGTCAACACTGAAGCTTTCTTT.

This clonotype was picked up one time. CDR3 nucleotides: TGTGCCAGCAGTTCCACGTCTCGGGGCTACACCTTC. It codes for CASSSTSRGYTF. The genes are TRBV28 and TRBJ1-2; no reliable D call. The length of the CDR3 is 12 residues. The germline V gene has CDR1 MDHEN and CDR2 SYDVKM. V was trimmed by 4 bases and J by 8 bases, leaving 11 bases between them.

The V gene is TRBV11-3, the J gene TRBJ2-2; D is unresolved. Per germline, CDR1 SGHNT and CDR2 YENEEA. The length of the CDR3 is 16 residues. Trimming left V 4 bases short and J 7 bases short, with 19 bases between. The chain's CDR3 is CASSSGVGSLSGELFF. CDR3 DNA: TGTGCCAGCAGCTCAGGTGTTGGAAGCCTTAGCGGGGAGCTGTTTTTT.

The chain links TRBV6-5 to TRBJ2-5; D gene unclear. The CDR3 runs 14 residues. V lost 0 bases, J lost 7 bases, and 12 bases lay in between. Germline loops: CDR1 MNHEY, CDR2 SVGAGI. CDR3 loop: CASSYSAALGTQYF. The CDR3 nucleotides are TGTGCCAGCAGTTACTCGGCGGCTCTAGGGACCCAGTACTTC.

The rearrangement uses TRBV5-1 and TRBJ1-2, with 9 bases lining up with TRBD1. There are 15 residues in the CDR3. Per germline, CDR1 SGHRS and CDR2 YFSETQ. V shed 2 bases, J shed 6 bases, and the junction held 8 bases outside the gene matches. CDR3 nucleotides: TGCGCCAGCAGCTTCACGACAGGGGGTTTGGATGGCTACACCTTC. This sequence encodes CASSFTTGGLDGYTF.

The V and J genes are TRBV30 and TRBJ2-1; maybe TRBD1 (6 bases). Germline CDR1 reads GTSNPN; CDR2 reads SVGIG (reference sequence). The CDR3 is 12 residues long. Trimming shortened V by 5 bases and J by 9 bases, and 14 bases separated the two germline ends. CDR3 sequence: CAWDIIQGEQFF. CDR3 nucleotide sequence: TGTGCCTGGGACATAATACAGGGTGAGCAGTTCTTC.

The chain links TRBV19 to TRBJ2-1; perhaps D is TRBD1 or TRBD2 (6 bases each). V was cut by 3 bases and J by 8 bases, with 17 bases left in between. Germline V CDR1 and CDR2: LNHDA, SQIVND (reference sequence). The CDR3 spans 15 residues. The CDR3 loop reads CASSIGGGPADEQFF. CDR3 nucleotide sequence: TGTGCCAGTAGTATCGGAGGGGGACCAGCGGATGAGCAGTTCTTC. Full variable domain (rest looked up from reference TRBV19 and TRBJ2-1): DGGITQSPKYLFRKEGQNVTLSCEQNLNHDAMYWYRQDPGQGLRLIYYSQIVNDFQKGDIAEGYSVSREKKESFPLTVTSAQKNPTAFYLCASSIGGGPADEQFFGPGTRLTVL.

The chain links TRBV7-8 to TRBJ2-3; 7 nucleotides line up with TRBD1. CDR1 and CDR2 from the germline V gene are SGHVS and FQNEAQ. The CDR3 totals 14 residues. V was pared by 10 bases and J by 5 bases, with 12 bases of the junction left unmatched. CDR3 loop: CATEAAPGGDTQYF. The CDR3 DNA sequence: TGTGCCACCGAGGCAGCCCCAGGGGGAGATACGCAGTATTTT.

The chain uses TRBV12-3 or TRBV12-4 and TRBJ2-7; 10 bases line up with TRBD1. V lost 6 bases and J lost 3; bases outside the gene matches: 2. The CDR3 totals 13 residues. The CDR3 protein is CASRGQGYYEQYF. CDR3 sequence (DNA): TGTGCCAGCAGGGGACAGGGGTACTACGAGCAGTACTTC.

The chain couples TRBV30 to TRBJ1-5; 7 bases are a match to TRBD1. In germline, CDR1 is GTSNPN, CDR2 SVGIG (reference sequence). The trim removed 2 bases at V and 9 bases at J, leaving 4 bases unmatched. The CDR3 consists of 12 residues. CDR3 nucleotide sequence: TGTGCCTGGAGTACAGGGGTGAGGCCCCAGCATTTT. This translates into CAWSTGVRPQHF.

This chain connects TRBV7-2 to TRBJ2-2; 12 bases line up with TRBD1. V was pared by 2 bases and J by 6 bases, with 16 bases of the junction left unmatched. The CDR3 covers 20 residues. Germline V gene sequence: CDR1 SGHTA, CDR2 FQGNSA. CDR3 nucleotide sequence: TGTGCCAGCAGCTTACGCCGAACCGGGACAGGGGGCCGGGGTTCCGGGGAGCTGTTTTTT. It is translated as CASSLRRTGTGGRGSGELFF.